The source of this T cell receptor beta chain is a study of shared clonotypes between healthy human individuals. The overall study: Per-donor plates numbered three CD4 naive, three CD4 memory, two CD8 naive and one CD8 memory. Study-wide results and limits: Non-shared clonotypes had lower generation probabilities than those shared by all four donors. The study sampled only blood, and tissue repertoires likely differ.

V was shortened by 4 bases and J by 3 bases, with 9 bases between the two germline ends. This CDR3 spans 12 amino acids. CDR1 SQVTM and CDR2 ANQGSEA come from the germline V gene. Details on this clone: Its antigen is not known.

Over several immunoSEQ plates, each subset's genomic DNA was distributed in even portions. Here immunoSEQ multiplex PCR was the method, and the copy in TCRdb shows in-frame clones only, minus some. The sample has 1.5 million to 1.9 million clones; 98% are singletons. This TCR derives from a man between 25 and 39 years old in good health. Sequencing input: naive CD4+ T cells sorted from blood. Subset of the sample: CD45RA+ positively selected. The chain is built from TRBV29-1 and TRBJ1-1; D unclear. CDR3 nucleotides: TGCAGCGTTGTTCCCGGGCACACTGAAGCTTTCTTT. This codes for CSVVPGHTEAFF.